This T cell receptor (beta chain) comes out of a study of blood T cell repertoires in COVID-19. At the level of the study: T cells, B-cell-depleted T cells, or PBMCs provided the cDNA or gDNA that served as material.

Method: immunoSEQ multiplex PCR; TCRdb's copy keeps in-frame clones and lacks some. The data show over 200,000 clones, more than 65% seen once. Germline CDR1 SGHNT, CDR2 YYREEE (reference sequence). The CDR3 consists of 14 residues. V shed 3 bases and J 5 bases; nucleotides not matched to a gene: 7. This clone has just one count. Specimen: peripheral blood. The chain combines TRBV5-4 with TRBJ1-1; TRBD1 matches at 7 bases. The receptor was derived from a woman older than 75 with acute or convalescent COVID-19. The CDR3 DNA sequence: TGTGCCAGCAGCTCCCGACAGGGCGGTACTGAAGCTTTCTTT. Translation gives CASSSRQGGTEAFF.